This TCR beta chain was found in a study of blood T cell repertoires in COVID-19. The wider study: Some COVID-19 samples were acute and others convalescent; all came from the United States, Italy and Spain. Nucleic acid was either cDNA or gDNA, and it came from T cells, B-cell-depleted T cells, or PBMCs.

Germline loops: CDR1 SGHAT, CDR2 FQNNGV. The CDR3 runs to 14 residues. V dropped 0 bases and J dropped 1 base, with 6 bases sitting between them. This clone was seen more than once but under ten times. Original processing notes: Estimation of nucleated cell counts relied on the amplification of reference gene primers. TCRdb's copy holds only in-frame clones and misses some; the assay was immunoSEQ multiplex PCR. The V and J calls and clone size are taken from that table; D and trimming were inferred from the DNA. The sample has roughly 200,000 clones; 83% are singletons. The chain has TRBV11-2 and TRBJ1-1; no clear D. Sequencing used peripheral blood. The TCR originated in a human donor in a cohort sampled during active COVID-19. The CDR3, as DNA: TGTGCCAGCAGCTTAGATTGGCCGAACACTGAAGCTTTCTTT. It is translated as CASSLDWPNTEAFF.